The 5 T cell receptor beta chains below all came from one sample that was sequenced in a study of response to subunit inactivated influenza vaccine. From the RT-PCR reads, TCRdb called clonotypes with MiXCR, one entry per CDR3 protein. Here the sample spans 650,000 to 800,000 distinct CDR3 sequences, less than 20% being singletons. The material sequenced was PBMCs from blood, taken more than 4 days after vaccination. The receptors originated from a man between 50 and 59 years old who received an inactivated influenza vaccine.

Only a few counts were recorded for this clonotype. This rearrangement joins TRBV11-2 to TRBJ1-2, with D unclear. CDR1 SGHAT and CDR2 FQNNGV come from the germline V gene. CDR3 length: 13 amino acids. V was shortened by 1 base and J by 7 bases, with 10 bases between the two germline ends. CDR3 DNA: TGTGCCAGCAGCTTAGGGTTGGTCAGTGGCTACACCTTC. Its translation is CASSLGLVSGYTF.

This clonotype was recorded a few times. The chain carries TRBV20-1 and TRBJ2-2; D is ambiguous. The V and J ends lost 0 bases and 5 bases respectively, with 7 bases between them. This CDR3 contains 13 residues. Germline CDR1 DFQATT, CDR2 SNEGSKA (reference sequence). The chain's CDR3 is CSARDIKTGELFF. The CDR3 nucleotides are TGCAGTGCTAGAGATATTAAAACCGGGGAGCTGTTTTTT.

This clonotype was seen at least ten times. V gene TRBV5-5 combines with J gene TRBJ2-3, with 8 bases lining up with TRBD1. The CDR3 extends over 16 amino acids. Germline assignment: CDR1 SGHKS and CDR2 YYEKEE (reference sequence). J lost 2 bases, V lost 4 bases, and 9 bases had no gene match. In DNA form, the CDR3 reads TGTGCCAGCAGCAAAGACAGGGGTACTCACACAGATACGCAGTATTTT. It encodes CASSKDRGTHTDTQYF.

This chain connects TRBV28 to TRBJ1-2; 11 bases agree with TRBD1. Trimming removed 3 bases from V and 6 bases from J; junction bases left unmatched: 9. The CDR3 is made up of 16 amino acids. In germline, CDR1 is MDHEN, CDR2 SYDVKM. CDR3 DNA sequence: TGTGCCAGCAGTTTTCAACTGGACAGGGGGCAGGATGGCTACACCTTC. As protein: CASSFQLDRGQDGYTF.

The gene calls are TRBV6-2 or TRBV6-3 and TRBJ2-1; 8 nucleotides match TRBD2. The V gene end was trimmed by 7 bases and the J gene end by 7 bases; junction bases not matched to a gene: 9. Germline CDR1 is MNHEY and CDR2 is SVGEGT. The CDR3 consists of 14 residues. CDR3 in amino acids: CASNPGGGRNEQFF. The CDR3 nucleotides are TGTGCCAGCAATCCCGGGGGGGGGCGGAATGAGCAGTTCTTC.